This entry lists 28 T cell receptor beta chains sequenced from one sample in a study of shared clonotypes between healthy human individuals. The data were produced by immunoSEQ multiplex PCR, yet TCRdb's version contains in-frame clones alone and is incomplete. The sample carries about 1,900,000 clones, approximately 94% recorded once. Naive CD8 cells were CD45RO-negative, positively selected for CCR7, excluding terminally differentiated effector memory CD45RA+ cells. Sample: naive CD8+ T cells sorted from blood. The origin of the receptors is a man between 18 and 35 years old in good health.

This chain uses TRBV7-9 with TRBJ2-5; 10 nucleotides match TRBD2. From germline, CDR1 is SEHNR and CDR2 FQNEAQ (reference sequence). The CDR3 spans 14 residues. J lost 2 bases, V lost 5 bases, and 2 bases had no gene match. The DNA of the CDR3 is TGTGCCAGCAGCAGAGCGGGGGGGCAAGAGACCCAGTACTTC. This sequence encodes CASSRAGGQETQYF. Looking up the rest from reference TRBV7-9 and TRBJ2-5 gives the full variable domain: DTGVSQNPRHKITKRGQNVTFRCDPISEHNRLYWYRQTLGQGPEFLTYFQNEAQLEKSRLLSDRFSAERPKGSFSTLEIQRTEQGDSAMYLCASSRAGGQETQYFGPGTRLLVL.

The V and J genes are TRBV4-1 and TRBJ1-2; D ambiguous. Germline V gene data show CDR1 as MGHRA and CDR2 as YSYEKL. V was cut by 0 bases and J by 2 bases, with 10 bases left in between. This CDR3 has 15 amino acids. CDR3 region: CASSQESPTNYGYTF. CDR3 DNA: TGCGCCAGCAGCCAAGAATCTCCCACCAACTATGGCTACACCTTC.

V and J are TRBV5-1 and TRBJ2-3, with a possible D match to TRBD1 (6 bases). The CDR3 spans 17 residues. Germline V gene sequence: CDR1 SGHRS, CDR2 YFSETQ. V was clipped by 2 bases and J by 4 bases, with 20 bases between them. CDR3 region: CASSFRNREIPADTQYF. As DNA, the CDR3 is TGCGCCAGCAGCTTCCGTAACAGGGAGATTCCGGCAGATACGCAGTATTTT.

The chain carries TRBV14 and TRBJ1-2, with D perhaps TRBD1 (5 bases). Germline CDR1 SGHDN, CDR2 FVKESK. The CDR3 extends over 15 amino acids. V lost 0 bases, J lost 8 bases, and 16 bases lay in between. The CDR3 region is CASSQESIGTLGYTF. Written as DNA, the CDR3 is TGTGCCAGCAGCCAAGAGTCGATCGGGACCTTAGGCTACACCTTC.

This clone was picked up one time. The rearrangement uses TRBV7-3 and TRBJ2-1, with 10 bases fitting TRBD2. The length of the CDR3 is 16 residues. Germline V gives CDR1 SGHTA, CDR2 FQGTGA. J was trimmed by 4 bases and V by 1 base; bases with no gene match: 4. CDR3 nucleotide sequence: TGTGCCAGCAGCTTAAGAACTAGCGGGGTATACAATGAGCAGTTCTTC. Its translation: CASSLRTSGVYNEQFF.

V usage is TRBV10-3 and J usage is TRBJ2-7; 7 nucleotides agree with TRBD2. The CDR3 runs 19 residues. Germline CDR1 ENHRY, CDR2 SYGVKD. V shed 4 bases and J 0 bases; nucleotides not matched to a gene: 18. The CDR3 region has the DNA TGTGCCATCAGTGGACCCGGGGGTCACAGCGGGACGGGCTCCTACGAGCAGTACTTC. This sequence encodes CAISGPGGHSGTGSYEQYF.

The chain couples TRBV14 to TRBJ2-3; TRBD2 aligns across 9 bases. The V gene's germline CDR1 is SGHDN and CDR2 FVKESK. V gave up 1 base and J gave up 2 bases; unmatched junction bases: 4. The CDR3 has 16 amino acids. CDR3 DNA sequence: TGTGCCAGCAGCCAAGCAGGGACTAGCTTCACAGATACGCAGTATTTT. Translation gives CASSQAGTSFTDTQYF.

V gene TRBV10-3 combines with J gene TRBJ1-2, with TRBD1 identical over 8 bases. The germline CDR1 and CDR2 sequences are ENHRY and SYGVKD. CDR3 size: 13 residues. The ends lost 5 bases at V and 6 bases at J; junction bases unmatched: 5. The CDR3 spells CAISSGGADGYTF. The CDR3 nucleotides are TGTGCCATCAGTTCAGGGGGCGCGGATGGCTACACCTTC.

The J gene is TRBJ2-7, the V gene TRBV5-1; TRBD1 matches at 7 bases. CDR1 and CDR2 (germline): SGHRS, YFSETQ. The V segment lost 4 bases and the J segment 3 bases; nucleotides outside the gene matches: 4. The CDR3 has 13 amino acids. This chain's CDR3 is CASSRTGVYEQYF. For the CDR3, the DNA is TGCGCCAGCAGCAGAACAGGGGTCTACGAGCAGTACTTC.

V is TRBV5-1 and J is TRBJ2-5; 9 bases line up with TRBD1. Looked up from germline, CDR1 is SGHRS and CDR2 is YFSETQ. The trim removed 0 bases at V and 6 bases at J, leaving 6 bases unmatched. There are 15 residues in the CDR3. The CDR3 here is CASSLETGGRKTQYF. The CDR3 DNA reads as TGCGCCAGCAGCTTGGAAACAGGGGGCCGAAAGACCCAGTACTTC.

The chain carries TRBV7-9 and TRBJ2-3; TRBD1 matches 7 bases. With 9 bases clipped from V and 1 base from J, the junction kept 4 bases outside the gene matches. Germline CDR1 SEHNR, CDR2 FQNEAQ (reference sequence). The CDR3 runs to 13 residues. In DNA, the CDR3 is TGTGCCAGTAACAGGGGTGGCACAGATACGCAGTATTTT. Protein sequence: CASNRGGTDTQYF. The full variable domain, its missing parts supplied by reference TRBV7-9 and TRBJ2-3, is DTGVSQNPRHKITKRGQNVTFRCDPISEHNRLYWYRQTLGQGPEFLTYFQNEAQLEKSRLLSDRFSAERPKGSFSTLEIQRTEQGDSAMYLCASNRGGTDTQYFGPGTRLTVL.

The V gene is TRBV4-1, the J gene TRBJ2-1; D possibly corresponds to TRBD1 (6 bases). Germline V gene sequence: CDR1 MGHRA, CDR2 YSYEKL. The CDR3 has 14 amino acids. Trimming took 6 bases from V and 7 from J, leaving 16 bases between them. The CDR3 nucleotides are TGCGCCAGCAGTCCGAGCAGGGGTCGAAATGAGCAGTTCTTC. This translates into CASSPSRGRNEQFF.

This chain links TRBV30 with TRBJ1-1, with D maybe TRBD1 (5 bases). Trimming cost V 0 bases and J 8 bases, with 13 bases left between them. The CDR3 is made up of 13 amino acids. Germline V gives CDR1 GTSNPN, CDR2 SVGIG (reference sequence). The CDR3 loop is CAWSVGAPPEAFF. DNA of the CDR3: TGTGCCTGGAGTGTAGGGGCCCCCCCAGAAGCTTTCTTT.

The chain couples TRBV27 to TRBJ2-2, with D uncertain. With 5 bases removed from V and 8 bases from J, the gap between germline ends came to 12 bases. The CDR3 totals 13 residues. Germline V gives CDR1 MNHEY, CDR2 SMNVEV (reference sequence). CDR3 sequence: CASSPGRLGELFF. The DNA for the CDR3 is TGTGCCAGCAGTCCCGGCCGTTTAGGGGAGCTGTTTTTT.

CDR3 amino acids: CASSLQAVLGYNEQFF. CDR3 in DNA: TGTGCCAGCAGTTTACAAGCCGTCCTTGGGTACAATGAGCAGTTCTTC. V gene TRBV27 combines with J gene TRBJ2-1, with D unresolved. Germline V gives CDR1 MNHEY, CDR2 SMNVEV (reference sequence). The CDR3 loop spans 16 amino acids. V gave up 2 bases and J gave up 4 bases, with 15 bases separating them.

The chain combines TRBV2 with TRBJ2-2; a possible D gene is TRBD1 (5 bases). V lost 5 bases and J 7 bases, leaving 14 bases between the germline ends. This CDR3 is built from 14 residues. The germline CDR1 and CDR2 sequences are SNHLY and FYNNEI. The CDR3 loop is CASSTPGQGGELFF. DNA for the CDR3: TGTGCCAGCAGTACCCCCGGACAAGGCGGGGAGCTGTTTTTT.

Only one count was recorded for this clone. The V call is TRBV2, the J call TRBJ1-3; D possibly corresponds to TRBD1 (5 bases). This CDR3 has 16 residues. CDR1 is SNHLY and CDR2 is FYNNEI in the germline V gene. The V end was cut by 8 bases, the J end by 1 base, with 18 bases between. The CDR3 here is CASQGTQEGSGNTIYF. The CDR3 nucleotides are TGTGCCAGCCAAGGGACCCAGGAGGGGTCTGGAAACACCATATATTTT.

The J gene is TRBJ1-2, the V gene TRBV28, with 12 bases aligning to TRBD1. Losses at the gene ends were 6 bases for V and 2 bases for J; bases not matched to a gene: 7. CDR3 length: 16 residues. In germline, CDR1 is MDHEN, CDR2 SYDVKM. The CDR3 sequence is CASRPGQGALNYGYTF. CDR3 bases: TGTGCCAGCAGACCGGGACAGGGGGCCCTGAACTATGGCTACACCTTC.

The chain joins TRBV9 to TRBJ2-3, with 9 bases lining up with TRBD2. The germline gives CDR1 SGDLS, CDR2 YYNGEE. The CDR3 spans 16 residues. The V and J ends lost 0 bases and 3 bases, in that order; junction bases with no gene match: 5. The DNA of the CDR3 is TGTGCCAGCAGCGTAGGGGGTAGCGGGGGAACAGATACGCAGTATTTT. Translating it yields CASSVGGSGGTDTQYF. The whole variable domain, remainder taken from reference TRBV9 and TRBJ2-3, is DSGVTQTPKHLITATGQRVTLRCSPRSGDLSVYWYQQSLDQGLQFLIQYYNGEERAKGNILERFSAQQFPDLHSELNLSSLELGDSALYFCASSVGGSGGTDTQYFGPGTRLTVL.

The V gene is TRBV27, the J gene TRBJ2-5; 7 positions match TRBD1. Trimming took 6 bases from V and 5 from J; bases not matched to a gene: 3. The V gene's germline CDR1 is MNHEY and CDR2 SMNVEV (reference sequence). There are 12 residues in the CDR3. CDR3 nucleotides: TGTGCCAGCAGGGACAGGAAGGAGACCCAGTACTTC. It translates to CASRDRKETQYF.

The V call is TRBV6-5, the J call TRBJ2-7; D is uncertain. The CDR3 is 13 residues long. V dropped 4 bases and J dropped 2 bases, with 9 bases sitting between them. Germline V gives CDR1 MNHEY, CDR2 SVGAGI. The CDR3 DNA sequence: TGTGCCAGCAGTTTAGTAGCAACCTACGAGCAGTACTTC. This codes for CASSLVATYEQYF.

This chain uses TRBV30 with TRBJ2-7; TRBD2 agrees at 11 bases. Looked up from germline, CDR1 is GTSNPN and CDR2 is SVGIG (reference sequence). With 1 base clipped from V and 2 bases from J, the junction kept 4 bases outside the gene matches. The CDR3 consists of 15 residues. CDR3 region: CAWSGRLAGTYEQYF. CDR3 nucleotide sequence: TGTGCCTGGAGTGGGAGACTAGCGGGAACCTACGAGCAGTACTTC.

The chain joins TRBV13 to TRBJ2-6; D remains unclear. CDR3 length equals 14 residues. In germline, CDR1 is PRHDT, CDR2 FYEKMQ (reference sequence). Trimming took off 4 bases at V and 0 bases at J, with 4 bases between the two ends. The CDR3: CASSSGSGANVLTF. CDR3 coding DNA: TGTGCCAGCAGCTCAGGCTCTGGGGCCAACGTCCTGACTTTC.

A note on this clone: Additional DNA sequences in this sample encode the identical CDR3. V usage is TRBV6-1 and J usage is TRBJ2-7; 7 bases fit TRBD1. Trimming cost V 5 bases and J 0 bases; bases outside gene matches: 4. This CDR3 has 14 amino acids. CDR1 and CDR2 from the germline V gene are MNHNS and SASEGT. Here the CDR3 reads CASSPRTGSYEQYF. CDR3 in DNA: TGTGCCAGCAGTCCTCGGACAGGCTCCTACGAGCAGTACTTC.

As to this clone: This same CDR3 is encoded by further DNA sequences in the sample. The chain combines TRBV6-5 with TRBJ1-1; TRBD1 might be the D (5 bases). V lost 2 bases, J lost 5 bases, and 6 bases lay in between. Germline CDR1 MNHEY, CDR2 SVGAGI. The CDR3 runs to 12 residues. In DNA form, the CDR3 reads TGTGCCAGCAGTTACGGGGGAACTGAAGCTTTCTTT. Its protein is CASSYGGTEAFF.

The chain uses TRBV7-6 and TRBJ2-3; 8 positions agree with TRBD2. The germline gives CDR1 SGHVS, CDR2 FNYEAQ. After removal of 3 bases from V and 0 bases from J, the junction contained 14 bases not matched to a gene. The CDR3 sequence is 19 residues long. CDR3 region: CASSLDFEASGPSTDTQYF. The CDR3 bases are TGTGCCAGCAGCTTGGACTTTGAGGCTAGCGGGCCTAGCACAGATACGCAGTATTTT.

The chain couples TRBV27 to TRBJ2-3; 9 bases match TRBD2. The CDR3 extends over 15 amino acids. The germline CDR1 and CDR2 sequences are MNHEY and SMNVEV (reference sequence). The trim removed 2 bases at V and 5 bases at J, leaving 5 bases unmatched. The CDR3 coding sequence is TGTGCCAGCAGTTTACTGACTAGCGGCGGAGATACGCAGTATTTT. Protein: CASSLLTSGGDTQYF.

This clone was seen only once. V usage is TRBV5-4 and J usage is TRBJ2-1; a possible D gene is TRBD2 (7 bases). V was trimmed by 0 bases and J by 7 bases, leaving 14 bases between them. This CDR3 has 15 amino acids. Germline V gene lookup returns CDR1 SGHNT and CDR2 YYREEE (reference sequence). In nucleotides, the CDR3 is TGTGCCAGCAGCTTGGTTGCGGGGGCGCGTAATGAGCAGTTCTTC. Translating gives CASSLVAGARNEQFF.